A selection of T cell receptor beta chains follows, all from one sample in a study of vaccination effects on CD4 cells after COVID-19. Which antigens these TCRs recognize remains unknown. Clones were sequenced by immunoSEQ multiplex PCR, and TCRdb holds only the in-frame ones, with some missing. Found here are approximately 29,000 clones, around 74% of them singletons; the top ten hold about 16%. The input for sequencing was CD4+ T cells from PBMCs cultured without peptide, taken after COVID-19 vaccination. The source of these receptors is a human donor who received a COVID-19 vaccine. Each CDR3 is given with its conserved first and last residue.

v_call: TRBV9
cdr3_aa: CASSVAGGHTEAFF

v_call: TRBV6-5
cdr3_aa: CASSWRGQPGGYTF

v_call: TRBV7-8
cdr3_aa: CASSPRSINQPQHF

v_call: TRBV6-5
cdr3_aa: CASSYSRTAKDYEQYF

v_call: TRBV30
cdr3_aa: CAWANRGNQPQHF

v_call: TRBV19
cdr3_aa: CASSIGGGGYTF

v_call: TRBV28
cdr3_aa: CASTSVPGQAGNTIYF

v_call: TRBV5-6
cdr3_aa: CASSVDRGDEQFF

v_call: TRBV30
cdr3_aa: CAWNPSGAYNEQFF

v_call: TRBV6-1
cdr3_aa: CASSEAWRDPWGEQFF

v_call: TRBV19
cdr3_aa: CASSRQSNEQFF

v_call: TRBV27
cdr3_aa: CASSFPGKRGYTF

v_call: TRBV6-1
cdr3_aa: CASSEAGAKYGYTF

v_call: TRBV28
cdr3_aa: CASSLGTAHIGYTF

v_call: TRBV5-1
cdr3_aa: CASSLQRTDTQYF

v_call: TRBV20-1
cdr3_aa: CSARLNYGYTF

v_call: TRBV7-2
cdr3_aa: CASSLSRGGRGQPQHF

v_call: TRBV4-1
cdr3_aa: CASSQDRPQDPQYF

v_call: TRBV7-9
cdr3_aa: CASSTGLAELGEQYF

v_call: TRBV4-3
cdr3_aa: CASSQDEGTGQPQHF

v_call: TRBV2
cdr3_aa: CASSRAGGRENEQFF

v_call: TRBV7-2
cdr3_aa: CASSLELNEKLFF

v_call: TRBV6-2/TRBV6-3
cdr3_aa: CASSDPGQVVGKLFF

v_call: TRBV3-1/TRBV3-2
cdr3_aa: CASSPRTGTDTQYF

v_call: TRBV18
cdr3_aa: CASSSSQGYPYSNQPQHF

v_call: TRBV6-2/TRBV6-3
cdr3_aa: CASSPGQGTSGGYEQYF

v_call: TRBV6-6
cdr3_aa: CASLGGGWATEAFF

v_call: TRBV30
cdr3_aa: CAWGTLQETQYF

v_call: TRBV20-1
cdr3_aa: CSASRGSLYGYTF

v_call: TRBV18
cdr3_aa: CASSPRVNTEAFF

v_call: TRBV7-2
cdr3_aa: CASRESDIPSFEQYF

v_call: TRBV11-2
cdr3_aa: CASSSLPRRSYEQYF

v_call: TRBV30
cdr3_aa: CAWRRGREQYF

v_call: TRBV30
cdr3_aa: CACTQGPGSPLHF

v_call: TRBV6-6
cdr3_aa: CASSHPGLTQYF